The 22 T cell receptor beta chains presented below share a single source sample, sequenced in a study of cytomegalovirus exposure and HLA in healthy donors. Primers for the PCR totalled 60 Vbeta and 13 Jbeta. Sequencing used immunoSEQ multiplex PCR; TCRdb keeps in-frame clones, though not all of them. This table holds about 140,000 clones, approximately 71% found once. The specimen sequenced was PBMCs. These TCRs come from a man aged 25-40 years in good health and CMV-seropositive.

This chain links TRBV9 with TRBJ1-2; D is uncertain. Germline CDR1 SGDLS, CDR2 YYNGEE. CDR3 length equals 13 residues. V was clipped by 0 bases and J by 6 bases, with 9 bases between them. The CDR3 nucleotides are TGTGCCAGCAGCGTAGGGCAGTTGAATGGCTACACCTTC. Translating it yields CASSVGQLNGYTF.

A few counts support this clone. The chain carries TRBV28 and TRBJ1-5, with 9 nucleotides matching TRBD1. V dropped 9 bases and J dropped 3; count of bases not matched to a gene: 3. The germline V gene has CDR1 MDHEN and CDR2 SYDVKM. CDR3 length equals 13 residues. CDR3 amino acids: CASGTGSNQPQHF. CDR3 DNA sequence: TGTGCCAGTGGGACAGGGTCCAATCAGCCCCAGCATTTT.

Only a few counts were recorded for this clone. J is TRBJ2-7 and V is TRBV5-5; TRBD2 might be the D (5 bases). V lost 6 bases to trimming and J lost 2 bases, with 15 bases between them. The CDR3 runs 14 residues. The germline gives CDR1 SGHKS, CDR2 YYEKEE (reference sequence). As DNA, the CDR3 is TGTGCCAGCACTCTGGGAGACGGAGCCTACGAGCAGTACTTC. This gives the protein CASTLGDGAYEQYF.

V is TRBV9 and J is TRBJ2-7, with TRBD1 matching 10 bases. The germline CDR1 and CDR2 sequences are SGDLS and YYNGEE. The CDR3 extends over 14 amino acids. V was pared by 2 bases and J by 5 bases, with 4 bases of the junction left unmatched. Written as DNA, the CDR3 is TGTGCCAGCAGCGTCGGGACAGGGGTGCACGAGCAGTACTTC. Amino acids: CASSVGTGVHEQYF.

The chain joins TRBV7-3 to TRBJ2-2; 7 bases line up with TRBD2. Germline V gene lookup returns CDR1 SGHTA and CDR2 FQGTGA. This CDR3 is built from 15 residues. V lost 11 bases and J lost 2; bases outside the gene matches: 11. The CDR3 loop reads CACRPGGRNTGELFF. The DNA for the CDR3 is TGTGCCTGCCGCCCCGGCGGGAGAAACACCGGGGAGCTGTTTTTT.

The count of this clone is one. The chain is built from TRBV2 and TRBJ2-2; 13 bases agree with TRBD2. V was pared by 6 bases and J by 6 bases, with 4 bases of the junction left unmatched. CDR3 length equals 15 residues. From germline, CDR1 is SNHLY and CDR2 FYNNEI. The CDR3: CASRLLAGGAGELFF. The CDR3 coding sequence is TGTGCCAGCAGACTACTAGCGGGAGGGGCCGGGGAGCTGTTTTTT.

The V call is TRBV4-1, the J call TRBJ2-7; D may be TRBD2 (6 bases). V was shortened by 5 bases and J by 7 bases, with 15 bases between the two germline ends. This CDR3 is 13 amino acids long. Germline lookup yields CDR1 MGHRA and CDR2 YSYEKL. The CDR3 bases are TGCGCCAGCAGCAACGTCGGGGAGGTAGAGCAGTACTTC. Protein sequence: CASSNVGEVEQYF.

This sequence joins TRBV7-3 and TRBJ2-5; 8 bases map to TRBD1. J was trimmed by 1 base and V by 5 bases; bases with no gene match: 6. Germline V gene sequence: CDR1 SGHTA, CDR2 FQGTGA. This CDR3 has 15 residues. CDR3 in DNA: TGTGCCAGCAGCCATACAGGACAGGGCCAAGAGACCCAGTACTTC. This sequence encodes CASSHTGQGQETQYF.

In its sample, this clone was seen a few times. The chain recombines TRBV7-8 with TRBJ1-2; D is perhaps TRBD1 (5 bases). The CDR3 spans 15 residues. Germline CDR1 SGHVS, CDR2 FQNEAQ. With 5 bases removed from V and 4 bases from J, the gap between germline ends came to 17 bases. The CDR3 DNA is TGTGCCAGCAGCCGGCGGGGGGACCTAACCTATGGCTACACCTTC. This translates into CASSRRGDLTYGYTF.

V gene TRBV5-5 combines with J gene TRBJ2-1, with 7 bases identical to TRBD1. The CDR3 is 13 residues long. Germline values: CDR1 SGHKS, CDR2 YYEKEE (reference sequence). J lost 9 bases, V lost 4 bases, and 7 bases had no gene match. DNA of the CDR3: TGTGCCAGCAGCCAAAGGGGGCCCAGTGAGCAGTTCTTC. Its translation: CASSQRGPSEQFF.

The chain combines TRBV11-2 with TRBJ1-2; D is uncertain. This CDR3 spans 13 amino acids. Trimming shortened V by 3 bases and J by 2 bases, and 7 bases separated the two germline ends. Germline assignment: CDR1 SGHAT and CDR2 FQNNGV. The CDR3 bases are TGTGCCAGCAGCTTTGGCCAGAACTATGGCTACACCTTC. This codes for CASSFGQNYGYTF.

The V call is TRBV6-5, the J call TRBJ2-3; 9 bases map to TRBD2. Germline assignment: CDR1 MNHEY and CDR2 SVGAGI. The CDR3 has 16 amino acids. The V gene end was trimmed by 2 bases and the J gene end by 5 bases; junction bases not matched to a gene: 8. The CDR3 DNA reads as TGTGCCAGCAGTTACGGACTAGCGATAGGTCTAGATACGCAGTATTTT. Its protein product is CASSYGLAIGLDTQYF.

This clone was detected only once. CDR3 coding DNA: TGTGCCATCAGTGAAGGGTGGGGCAGGGGGCGTAATCAGCCCCAGCATTTT. Residues: CAISEGWGRGRNQPQHF. The V and J genes are TRBV10-3 and TRBJ1-5; TRBD1 matches 8 bases. The CDR3 is made up of 17 amino acids. V was clipped by 3 bases and J by 4 bases; unmatched bases: 11. CDR1 ENHRY and CDR2 SYGVKD come from the germline V gene.

The sample holds one count of this clone. The genes are TRBV19 and TRBJ2-1, with TRBD1 matching over 7 bases. Germline V gene lookup returns CDR1 LNHDA and CDR2 SQIVND (reference sequence). The CDR3 has 14 amino acids. After removal of 10 bases from V and 4 bases from J, the junction contained 10 bases not matched to a gene. Written as DNA, the CDR3 is TGTGCCATCACCGGGACAGAGCAATACAATGAGCAGTTCTTC. Translating it yields CAITGTEQYNEQFF.

In its sample, this clone was seen once. The chain joins TRBV30 to TRBJ1-1; 12 nucleotides align to TRBD1. The V gene's germline CDR1 is GTSNPN and CDR2 SVGIG (reference sequence). This CDR3 is built from 13 residues. Trimming cost V 8 bases and J 4 bases; bases outside gene matches: 5. CDR3 DNA sequence: TGTGCCGGGGGACAGGGGGCGAGCACTGAAGCTTTCTTT. As protein: CAGGQGASTEAFF.

V and J are TRBV9 and TRBJ2-7; tentative D call: TRBD2 (6 bases). With 0 bases removed from V and 2 bases from J, the gap between germline ends came to 12 bases. There are 15 residues in the CDR3. Germline lookup yields CDR1 SGDLS and CDR2 YYNGEE. The CDR3 loop reads CASSVVGTGPYEQYF. CDR3 sequence (DNA): TGTGCCAGCAGCGTAGTAGGGACTGGTCCCTACGAGCAGTACTTC.

The table lists this clone with a count of one. This chain links TRBV7-9 with TRBJ2-2; TRBD2 aligns across 11 bases. Germline V gene sequence: CDR1 SEHNR, CDR2 FQNEAQ (reference sequence). Unmatched junction bases numbered 9, after V lost 8 bases and J lost 4 bases. CDR3 length equals 16 residues. The DNA of the CDR3 is TGTGCCAGCGGAAAGGGACTAGCGGCCCCCACCGGGGAGCTGTTTTTT. It encodes CASGKGLAAPTGELFF.

The CDR3 bases are TGTGCCAGCAGCTCGTATGGCGGGGTGCAGTACTTC. This translates into CASSSYGGVQYF. The V and J genes are TRBV7-2 and TRBJ2-7, with TRBD2 as a possible D gene (6 bases). V was clipped by 4 bases and J by 9 bases, with 13 bases between them. Germline-derived CDR1 and CDR2 are SGHTA and FQGNSA. The CDR3 sequence is 12 residues long.

This chain uses TRBV6-6 with TRBJ2-7, with a tentative D call TRBD2 (5 bases). The germline gives CDR1 MNHNY, CDR2 SVGAGI (reference sequence). The CDR3 covers 15 residues. V was trimmed by 5 bases and J by 0 bases, leaving 14 bases between them. CDR3 loop: CASSPNRGSSYEQYF. The CDR3 nucleotides read TGTGCCAGCAGTCCCAACCGGGGAAGCTCCTACGAGCAGTACTTC.

This clone was detected only a few times. This chain uses TRBV5-6 with TRBJ1-1; D is undetermined. CDR3 size: 15 residues. V lost 4 bases and J lost 0, with 13 bases in between. Germline CDR1 is SGHDT and CDR2 is YYEEEE. The CDR3 loop is CASSPTTGMNTEAFF. Here the CDR3 DNA reads TGTGCCAGCAGCCCAACGACGGGTATGAACACTGAAGCTTTCTTT.

This clone was counted a few times. V gene TRBV7-9 combines with J gene TRBJ1-3; the D gene is possibly TRBD1 (5 bases). The CDR3 has 14 residues. Germline CDR1 reads SEHNR; CDR2 reads FQNEAQ (reference sequence). Trimming took off 1 base at V and 4 bases at J, with 8 bases between the two ends. CDR3 DNA: TGTGCCAGCAGCTTAGTGTGGGGCGGAAACACCATATATTTT. Translation gives CASSLVWGGNTIYF.

This chain connects TRBV6-1 to TRBJ2-7; 11 positions agree with TRBD1. Germline-derived CDR1 and CDR2 are MNHNS and SASEGT. This CDR3 has 16 amino acids. Unmatched junction bases numbered 5, after V lost 0 bases and J lost 4 bases. The CDR3 reads CASSEAGQGARYEQYF. The CDR3 DNA reads as TGTGCCAGCAGTGAAGCCGGACAGGGGGCAAGGTACGAGCAGTACTTC.